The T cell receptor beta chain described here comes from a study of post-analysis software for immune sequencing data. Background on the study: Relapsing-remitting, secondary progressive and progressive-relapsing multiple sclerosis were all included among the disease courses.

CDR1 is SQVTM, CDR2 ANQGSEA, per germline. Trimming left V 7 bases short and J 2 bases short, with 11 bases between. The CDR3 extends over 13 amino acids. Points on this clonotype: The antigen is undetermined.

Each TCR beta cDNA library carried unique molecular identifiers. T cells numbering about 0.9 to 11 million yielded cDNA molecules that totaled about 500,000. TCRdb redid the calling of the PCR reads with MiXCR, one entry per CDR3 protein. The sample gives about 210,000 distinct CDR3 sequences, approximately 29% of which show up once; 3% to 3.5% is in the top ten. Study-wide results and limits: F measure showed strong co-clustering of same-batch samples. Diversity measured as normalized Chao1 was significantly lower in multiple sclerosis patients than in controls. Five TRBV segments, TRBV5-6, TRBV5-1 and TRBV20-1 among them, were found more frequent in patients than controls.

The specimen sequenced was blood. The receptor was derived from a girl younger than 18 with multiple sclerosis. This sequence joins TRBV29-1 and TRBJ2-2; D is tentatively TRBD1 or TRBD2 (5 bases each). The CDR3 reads CSAGTRNTGELFF. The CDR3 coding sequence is TGCAGCGCTGGGACCCGAAACACCGGGGAGCTGTTTTTT.